The text below deals with one TCR beta chain. Its antigen is unidentified. This sample stems from a study of T cell responses to AZD1222 COVID-19 vaccine. Findings and limits, study-wide: Reportedly, close to half of spike-specific TCRs are directed against unmutated variant regions. Across the whole spike, CD4 TCRs peaked at regions 160-218 and 743-854.

TCRdb's copy holds only in-frame clones and misses some; the assay was immunoSEQ multiplex PCR. The sample records about 150,000 clones, roughly nine tenths being singletons. The V end was cut by 5 bases, the J end by 6 bases, with 19 bases between. This CDR3 has 14 amino acids. Germline values: CDR1 GTSNPN, CDR2 SVGIG (reference sequence). It was second doses at about 4 or about 12 weeks that were pooled. V is TRBV30 and J is TRBJ1-1, with D perhaps matching TRBD1 (5 bases). The TCR originated in an adult who received the AZD1222 COVID-19 vaccine. This specimen was peripheral blood, taken 28 days after the second AZD1222 dose. In nucleotides, the CDR3 is TGTGCCTGGCGTTCGGGACGGCCTGTGGCTGAAGCTTTCTTT. It yields the protein CAWRSGRPVAEAFF.